These 21 T cell receptor beta chains were all obtained from the same sample, sequenced in a study of OX40 agonist ivuxolimab in advanced cancers. The method was the immunoSEQ multiplex PCR assay. This is the immuneACCESS table as TCRdb keeps it, with only in-frame sequences that have V and J called. A part of the clones is gone; compared with another copy, unresolved V genes explain less than half, and the rest is unexplained. This sample comprises about 61,000 clones, approximately 86% of them detected only once. The ten largest make up 0.52% of the sample. Sequencing used CD4+ or CD8+ T cells sorted from blood, obtained in a trial of the OX40 agonist ivuxolimab. The receptor source for this set is an adult with an advanced solid tumor such as melanoma, head and neck, liver or kidney cancer.

The chain carries TRBV4-3 and TRBJ2-2; 7 bases agree with TRBD1. The V gene end was trimmed by 1 base and the J gene end by 2 bases; junction bases not matched to a gene: 4. The CDR3 spans 16 residues. Germline assignment: CDR1 LGHNA and CDR2 YSLEER. CDR3 loop: CASSQGQGENTGELFF. For the CDR3, the DNA is TGCGCCAGCAGCCAAGGACAGGGTGAAAACACCGGGGAGCTGTTTTTT.

This clone has a handful of counts. V is TRBV7-2 and J is TRBJ2-3; D remains unclear. The CDR3 is 14 amino acids. Between the trimmed V and J ends, which lost 5 bases and 4 bases, there was a span of 13 bases. CDR1 and CDR2 from the germline V gene are SGHTA and FQGNSA. The DNA for the CDR3 is TGTGCCAGCAGCCTGGACGCCGTCGCAGATACGCAGTATTTT. Protein product: CASSLDAVADTQYF.

This clone has a handful of counts. The chain recombines TRBV6-1 with TRBJ2-7, with D tentatively TRBD1 (7 bases). From germline, CDR1 is MNHNS and CDR2 SASEGT. The CDR3 totals 15 residues. The V and J ends lost 7 bases and 0 bases respectively, with 16 bases between them. The CDR3 reads CASKEGAGFSYEQYF. The CDR3 region has the DNA TGTGCCAGCAAGGAGGGGGCGGGGTTCTCCTACGAGCAGTACTTC.

The CDR3 here is CASSQDLRETQYF. CDR3 DNA sequence: TGTGCCAGCAGCCAAGACCTGCGGGAGACCCAGTACTTC. The chain recombines TRBV14 with TRBJ2-5; D is unclear. V lost 0 bases, J lost 5 bases, and 7 bases lay in between. CDR1 is SGHDN, CDR2 FVKESK, per germline. The CDR3 consists of 13 residues.

The genes are TRBV4-1 and TRBJ2-7, with a weak D call TRBD1 (6 bases). Trimming shortened V by 0 bases and J by 7 bases, and 10 bases separated the two germline ends. Per the germline V gene, CDR1 is MGHRA and CDR2 is YSYEKL. The CDR3 loop spans 13 amino acids. This CDR3 is CASSQDLQGEQYF. As DNA, the CDR3 is TGCGCCAGCAGCCAAGATTTGCAGGGGGAGCAGTACTTC.

This chain links TRBV27 with TRBJ2-1; 7 positions agree with TRBD1. V lost 5 bases, J lost 5 bases, and 9 bases stayed unmatched. Germline lookup yields CDR1 MNHEY and CDR2 SMNVEV (reference sequence). The CDR3 sequence is 15 residues long. CDR3 loop: CASSPIPGTDNEQFF. The CDR3 DNA reads TGTGCCAGCAGTCCGATCCCCGGGACAGACAATGAGCAGTTCTTC.

The rearrangement uses TRBV7-2 and TRBJ2-1; tentative D call: TRBD1 (5 bases). Germline V gene lookup returns CDR1 SGHTA and CDR2 FQGNSA. This CDR3 has 14 residues. V lost 2 bases, J lost 3 bases, and 8 bases lay in between. The CDR3 coding sequence is TGTGCCAGCAGCTTACCAGGGCGCTACAATGAGCAGTTCTTC. The encoded protein is CASSLPGRYNEQFF.

The DNA for the CDR3 is TGTGCCAGCAGCTTAGAGCCGCGAGGCATAGATACGCAGTATTTT. Translation gives CASSLEPRGIDTQYF. The chain links TRBV7-2 to TRBJ2-3; D not resolved. In germline, CDR1 is SGHTA, CDR2 FQGNSA. This CDR3 spans 15 amino acids. Trimming cost V 1 base and J 5 bases, with 13 bases left between them. Full variable domain (rest looked up from reference TRBV7-2 and TRBJ2-3): GAGVSQSPSNKVTEKGKDVELRCDPISGHTALYWYRQSLGQGLEFLIYFQGNSAPDKSGLPSDRFSAERTGGSVSTLTIQRTQQEDSAVYLCASSLEPRGIDTQYFGPGTRLTVL.

This sequence joins TRBV20-1 and TRBJ1-2; a weak D match, TRBD1 (5 bases). Trimming took 4 bases from V and 3 from J, leaving 6 bases between them. Germline values: CDR1 DFQATT, CDR2 SNEGSKA (reference sequence). The CDR3 spans 11 residues. CDR3: CSAKQDYGYTF. CDR3 DNA sequence: TGCAGTGCTAAACAGGACTATGGCTACACCTTC.

V usage is TRBV29-1 and J usage is TRBJ2-5, with D hard to call. The CDR3 is 14 amino acids. Per the germline V gene, CDR1 is SQVTM and CDR2 is ANQGSEA. The ends were cut back, 5 bases at V and 0 bases at J, with 13 bases in the middle. The DNA of the CDR3 is TGCAGCGTTCCGCGTGTCGGGTACCAAGAGACCCAGTACTTC. Protein sequence: CSVPRVGYQETQYF.

In DNA form, the CDR3 reads TGTGCCAGCAGCTTGGCGATAGGAGAAGCTTTCTTT. Translating gives CASSLAIGEAFF. V usage is TRBV5-5 and J usage is TRBJ1-1, with D unclear. This CDR3 comprises 12 residues. The V end was cut by 0 bases, the J end by 8 bases, with 8 bases between. CDR1 and CDR2 (germline): SGHKS, YYEKEE (reference sequence).

The chain recombines TRBV5-8 with TRBJ2-1, with a possible D match to TRBD1 (6 bases). Germline CDR1 SGHTS, CDR2 YDEGEE. The CDR3 sequence is 15 residues long. The V and J ends lost 4 bases and 0 bases respectively, with 11 bases between them. CDR3 sequence reads: CASSNRQVSYNEQFF. The CDR3 DNA reads TGTGCCAGCAGCAACCGACAGGTCTCCTACAATGAGCAGTTCTTC.

The J gene is TRBJ1-5, the V gene TRBV27, with a possible D match to TRBD1 (5 bases). Between the trimmed V and J ends, which lost 1 base and 5 bases, there was a span of 12 bases. The CDR3 is made up of 15 amino acids. Germline V gene lookup returns CDR1 MNHEY and CDR2 SMNVEV (reference sequence). The CDR3 sequence: CASSLLGTDDQPQHF. CDR3 sequence (DNA): TGTGCCAGCAGTTTATTAGGGACGGATGATCAGCCCCAGCATTTT.

V is TRBV21-1 and J is TRBJ2-7; the D call of TRBD1 is as the table states it, not checked on the DNA. TRBV21-1 is a documented pseudogene. The CDR3 length is 17 residues. CDR3 coding DNA: TGTGCCTACATGGGACAGGGATTCCCGGTCGGCTCCTACGAGCAGTACTTC. Translating it yields CAYMGQGFPVGSYEQYF.

The chain carries TRBV6-6 and TRBJ2-7; 7 nucleotides agree with TRBD1. Germline V lookup: CDR1 MNHNY, CDR2 SVGAGI (reference sequence). V lost 3 bases and J lost 1; bases outside the gene matches: 9. The CDR3 totals 16 residues. CDR3 protein: CASSYTGTDESYEQYF. The DNA of the CDR3 is TGTGCCAGCAGTTATACCGGGACAGATGAATCCTACGAGCAGTACTTC.

This rearrangement joins TRBV6-5 to TRBJ2-7, with TRBD2 matching over 7 bases. The CDR3 extends over 13 amino acids. V was clipped by 7 bases and J by 1 base; unmatched bases: 4. The germline V gene encodes CDR1 MNHEY and CDR2 SVGAGI. In nucleotides, the CDR3 is TGTGCCAGCACGCTAGCGGCTTCCTACGAGCAGTACTTC. Protein sequence: CASTLAASYEQYF.

This clone was seen just once. This chain connects TRBV2 to TRBJ1-6, with D possibly matching TRBD1 (5 bases). Looked up from germline, CDR1 is SNHLY and CDR2 is FYNNEI. V lost 10 bases and J lost 14, with 15 bases in between. The CDR3 extends over 11 amino acids. The CDR3 DNA reads as TGTGCCACCGGGGCTCAAGGATCCCTCCACTTT. Translating it yields CATGAQGSLHF.

The gene calls are TRBV4-3 and TRBJ1-1; D is uncertain. V was shortened by 0 bases and J by 7 bases, with 9 bases between the two germline ends. This CDR3 is 13 amino acids long. CDR1 LGHNA and CDR2 YSLEER come from the germline V gene. CDR3 sequence: CASSQDSKGEAFF. Written as DNA, the CDR3 is TGCGCCAGCAGCCAAGATAGTAAGGGTGAAGCTTTCTTT.

The chain recombines TRBV6-5 with TRBJ1-2; no firm D call. CDR1 and CDR2 (germline): MNHEY, SVGAGI. V was clipped by 0 bases and J by 1 base, with 3 bases between them. The CDR3 sequence is 13 residues long. The CDR3 region has the DNA TGTGCCAGCAGTTACTCTATTAACTATGGCTACACCTTC. Translating it yields CASSYSINYGYTF.

This CDR3 is CASSPLQGYSQETQYF. In DNA form, the CDR3 reads TGTGCCAGCTCACCATTGCAAGGGTATTCGCAAGAGACCCAGTACTTC. The chain joins TRBV18 to TRBJ2-5; the D is unclear. Germline CDR1 and CDR2: KGHSH and LQKENI. The CDR3 covers 16 residues. The V and J ends lost 2 bases and 2 bases respectively, with 15 bases between them.

This clone was counted a single time. The chain employs TRBV7-8 and TRBJ2-1, with D unclear. The CDR3 sequence is 15 residues long. In germline, CDR1 is SGHVS, CDR2 FQNEAQ. V lost 3 bases and J 4 bases, leaving 13 bases between the germline ends. The CDR3 region is CASSLISPRYNEQFF. CDR3 nucleotide sequence: TGTGCCAGCAGCTTGATCTCCCCTAGGTACAATGAGCAGTTCTTC.